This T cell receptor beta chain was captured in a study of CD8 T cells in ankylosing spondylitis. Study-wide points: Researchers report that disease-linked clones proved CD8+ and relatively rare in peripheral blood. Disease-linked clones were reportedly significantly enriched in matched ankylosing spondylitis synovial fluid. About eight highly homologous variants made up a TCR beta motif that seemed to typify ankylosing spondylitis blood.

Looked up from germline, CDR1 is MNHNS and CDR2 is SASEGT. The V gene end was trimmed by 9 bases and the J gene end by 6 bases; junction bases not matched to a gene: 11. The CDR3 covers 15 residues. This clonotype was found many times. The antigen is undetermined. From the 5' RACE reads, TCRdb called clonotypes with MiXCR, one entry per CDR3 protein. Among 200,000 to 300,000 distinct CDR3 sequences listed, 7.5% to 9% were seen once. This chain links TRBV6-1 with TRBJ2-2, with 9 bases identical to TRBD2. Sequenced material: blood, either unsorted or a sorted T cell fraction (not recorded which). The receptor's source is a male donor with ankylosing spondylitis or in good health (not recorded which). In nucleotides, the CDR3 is TGTGCCAGTGAAGGTATAGCGGGAGAGGCCGGGGAGCTGTTTTTT. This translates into CASEGIAGEAGELFF.